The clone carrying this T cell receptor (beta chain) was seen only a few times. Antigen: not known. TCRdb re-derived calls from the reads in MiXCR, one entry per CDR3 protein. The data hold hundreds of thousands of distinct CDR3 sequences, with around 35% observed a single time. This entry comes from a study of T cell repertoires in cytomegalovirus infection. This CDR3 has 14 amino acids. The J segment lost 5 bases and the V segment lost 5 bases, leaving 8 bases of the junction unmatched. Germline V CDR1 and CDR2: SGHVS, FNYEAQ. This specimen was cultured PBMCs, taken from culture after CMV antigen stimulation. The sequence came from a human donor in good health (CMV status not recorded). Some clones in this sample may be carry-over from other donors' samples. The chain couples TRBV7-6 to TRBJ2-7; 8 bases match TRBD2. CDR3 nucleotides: TGTGCCAGCAGCCCCCGGGGGGGCGCGGACGAGCAGTACTTC. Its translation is CASSPRGGADEQYF.